Below, one TCR beta chain is given with its context. Under the authors' procedure: Counts of nucleated cells, estimated from reference gene primer amplification, were obtained. Sequencing used immunoSEQ multiplex PCR; TCRdb keeps in-frame clones, though not all of them. The V and J calls and clone size are taken from that table; D and trimming were inferred from the DNA. The sample has about 40,000 clones; roughly four fifths are singletons. These data are taken from a study of blood T cell repertoires in COVID-19. Across the study: Collection of acute and convalescent COVID-19 samples took place in the United States, Italy and Spain. The analysed material was cDNA or gDNA that came from T cells, B-cell-depleted T cells, or PBMCs.

Trimming pared 8 bases from V and 7 bases from J, leaving 21 bases between. Germline-derived CDR1 and CDR2 are LNHDA and SQIVND (reference sequence). This CDR3 is 15 amino acids long. This chain uses TRBV19 with TRBJ1-5; D may be TRBD1 (6 bases). The sample was peripheral blood. The source of this sequence is a human donor in a cohort sampled during active or convalescent COVID-19. The donor label of this sample is uncertain. The CDR3 region has the DNA TGTGCCAGTCGCCCTGATCGACAGGATGGGCAGCCCCAGCATTTT. This sequence encodes CASRPDRQDGQPQHF.